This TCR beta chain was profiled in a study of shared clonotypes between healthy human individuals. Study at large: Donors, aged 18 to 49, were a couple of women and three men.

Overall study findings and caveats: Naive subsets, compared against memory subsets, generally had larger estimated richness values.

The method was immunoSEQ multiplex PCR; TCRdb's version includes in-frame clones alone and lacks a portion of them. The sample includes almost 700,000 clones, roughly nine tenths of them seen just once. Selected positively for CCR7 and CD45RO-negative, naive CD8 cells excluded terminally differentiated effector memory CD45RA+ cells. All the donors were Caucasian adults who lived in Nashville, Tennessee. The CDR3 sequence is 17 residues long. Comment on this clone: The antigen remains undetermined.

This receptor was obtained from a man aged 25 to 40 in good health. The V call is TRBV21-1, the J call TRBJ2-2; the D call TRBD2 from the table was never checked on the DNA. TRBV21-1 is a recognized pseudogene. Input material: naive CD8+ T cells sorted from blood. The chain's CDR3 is CASSVLAGDASTGELFF. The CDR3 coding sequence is TGTGCCAGCAGCGTGCTAGCGGGGGATGCGAGCACCGGGGAGCTGTTTTTT.